This T cell receptor beta chain was found in a study of blood T cell repertoires in COVID-19. Cohort allocation depended upon clinical history that participants reported. Here immunoSEQ multiplex PCR was the method, and the copy in TCRdb shows in-frame clones only, minus some. The sample includes 140,000 to 150,000 clones, less than 90% of them seen just once. This clonotype was sampled from a woman aged 45-65 years who had been exposed to COVID-19. Source material: PBMCs or T cells enriched from blood (not recorded which).

The CDR3 reads CASSYGTGVYEQYF. The CDR3 nucleotides are TGTGCCAGCAGTTATGGGACAGGGGTTTACGAGCAGTACTTC. The chain recombines TRBV6-5 with TRBJ2-7, with 10 nucleotides matching TRBD1. V was clipped by 3 bases and J by 4 bases; unmatched bases: 3. The CDR3 consists of 14 residues. Germline values: CDR1 MNHEY, CDR2 SVGAGI.